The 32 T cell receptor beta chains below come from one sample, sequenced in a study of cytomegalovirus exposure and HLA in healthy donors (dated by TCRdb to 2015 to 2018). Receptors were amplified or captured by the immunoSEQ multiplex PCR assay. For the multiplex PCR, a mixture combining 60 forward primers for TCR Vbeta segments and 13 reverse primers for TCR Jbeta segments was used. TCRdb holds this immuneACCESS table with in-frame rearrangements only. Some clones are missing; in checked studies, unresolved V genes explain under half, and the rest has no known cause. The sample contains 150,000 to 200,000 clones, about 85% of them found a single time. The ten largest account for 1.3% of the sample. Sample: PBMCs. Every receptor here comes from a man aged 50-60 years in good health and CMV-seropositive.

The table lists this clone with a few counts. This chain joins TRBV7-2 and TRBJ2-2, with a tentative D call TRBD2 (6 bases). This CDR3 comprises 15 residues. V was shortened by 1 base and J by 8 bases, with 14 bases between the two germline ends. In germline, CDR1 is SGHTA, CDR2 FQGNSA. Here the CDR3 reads CASSLDGSRRGELFF. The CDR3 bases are TGTGCCAGCAGCTTAGACGGGAGTCGGAGGGGGGAGCTGTTTTTT. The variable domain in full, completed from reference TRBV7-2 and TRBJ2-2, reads GAGVSQSPSNKVTEKGKDVELRCDPISGHTALYWYRQSLGQGLEFLIYFQGNSAPDKSGLPSDRFSAERTGGSVSTLTIQRTQQEDSAVYLCASSLDGSRRGELFFGEGSRLTVL.

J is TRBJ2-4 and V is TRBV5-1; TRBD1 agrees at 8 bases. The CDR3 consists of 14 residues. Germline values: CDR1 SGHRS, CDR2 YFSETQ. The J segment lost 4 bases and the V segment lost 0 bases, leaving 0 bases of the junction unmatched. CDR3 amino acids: CASSLGTGKNIQYF. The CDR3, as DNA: TGCGCCAGCAGCTTGGGGACAGGGAAAAACATTCAGTACTTC.

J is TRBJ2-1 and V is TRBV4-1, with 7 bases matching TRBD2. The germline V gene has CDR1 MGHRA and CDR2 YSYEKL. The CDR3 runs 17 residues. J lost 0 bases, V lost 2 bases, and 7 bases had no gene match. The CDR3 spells CASSQKGGESSYNEQFF. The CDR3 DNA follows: TGCGCCAGCAGCCAAAAGGGAGGGGAAAGCTCCTACAATGAGCAGTTCTTC.

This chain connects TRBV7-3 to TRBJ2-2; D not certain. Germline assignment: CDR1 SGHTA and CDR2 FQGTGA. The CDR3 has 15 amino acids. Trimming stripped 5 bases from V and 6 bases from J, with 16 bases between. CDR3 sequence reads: CASSPGGSRPGELFF. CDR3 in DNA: TGTGCCAGCAGCCCCGGCGGTTCCCGGCCCGGGGAGCTGTTTTTT.

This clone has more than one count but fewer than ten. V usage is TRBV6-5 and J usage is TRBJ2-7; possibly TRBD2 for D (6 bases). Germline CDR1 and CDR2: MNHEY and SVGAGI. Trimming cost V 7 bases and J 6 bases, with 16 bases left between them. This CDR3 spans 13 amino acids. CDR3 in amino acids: CASNLPGGGEQYF. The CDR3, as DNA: TGTGCCAGCAACCTCCCCGGGGGAGGCGAGCAGTACTTC.

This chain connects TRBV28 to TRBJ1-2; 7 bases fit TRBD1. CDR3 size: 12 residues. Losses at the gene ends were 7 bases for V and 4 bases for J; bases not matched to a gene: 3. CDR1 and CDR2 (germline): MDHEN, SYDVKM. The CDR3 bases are TGTGCCAGCAAGGGACAGTTCTATGGCTACACCTTC. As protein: CASKGQFYGYTF.

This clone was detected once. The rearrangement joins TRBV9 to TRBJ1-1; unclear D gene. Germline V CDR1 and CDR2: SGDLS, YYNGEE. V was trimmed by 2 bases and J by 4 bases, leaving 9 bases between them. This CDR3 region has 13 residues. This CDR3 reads CASSVGARTEAFF. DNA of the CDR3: TGTGCCAGCAGCGTTGGAGCTCGCACTGAAGCTTTCTTT.

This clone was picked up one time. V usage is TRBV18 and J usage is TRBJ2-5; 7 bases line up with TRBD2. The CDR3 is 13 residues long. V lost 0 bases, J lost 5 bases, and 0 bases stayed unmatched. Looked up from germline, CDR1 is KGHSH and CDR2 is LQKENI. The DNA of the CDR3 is TGTGCCAGCTCACCACCCGGGAGGGAGACCCAGTACTTC. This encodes CASSPPGRETQYF.

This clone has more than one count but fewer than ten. The CDR3, as DNA: TGCGCCAGCAGCTTGGCGGGGGACACAGATACGCAGTATTTT. It yields the protein CASSLAGDTDTQYF. The rearrangement links TRBV5-1 to TRBJ2-3; maybe TRBD2 (6 bases). Trimming pared 0 bases from V and 2 bases from J, leaving 7 bases between. The CDR3 has 14 residues. Germline V gene data show CDR1 as SGHRS and CDR2 as YFSETQ.

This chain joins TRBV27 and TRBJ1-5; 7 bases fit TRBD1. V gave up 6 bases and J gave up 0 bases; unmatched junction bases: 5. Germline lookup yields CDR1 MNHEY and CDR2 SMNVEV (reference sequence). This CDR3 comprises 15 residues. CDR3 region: CASRDRAYSNQPQHF. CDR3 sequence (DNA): TGTGCCAGCAGAGACAGGGCCTATAGCAATCAGCCCCAGCATTTT.

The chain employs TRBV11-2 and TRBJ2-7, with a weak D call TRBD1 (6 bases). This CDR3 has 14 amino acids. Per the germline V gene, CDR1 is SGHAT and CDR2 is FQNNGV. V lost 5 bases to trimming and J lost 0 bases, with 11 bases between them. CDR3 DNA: TGTGCCAGCAGCCAGGACAGAGCCTCCTACGAGCAGTACTTC. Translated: CASSQDRASYEQYF.

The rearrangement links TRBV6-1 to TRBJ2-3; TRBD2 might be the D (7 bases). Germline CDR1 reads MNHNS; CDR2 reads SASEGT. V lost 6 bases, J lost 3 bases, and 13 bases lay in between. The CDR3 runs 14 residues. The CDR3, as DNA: TGTGCCAGCAGCCGGGGAGGGGGGACAGATACGCAGTATTTT. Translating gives CASSRGGGTDTQYF.

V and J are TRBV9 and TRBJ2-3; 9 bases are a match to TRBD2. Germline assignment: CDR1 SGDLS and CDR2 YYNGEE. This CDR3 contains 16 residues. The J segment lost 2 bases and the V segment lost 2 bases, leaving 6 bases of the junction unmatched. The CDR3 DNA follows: TGTGCCAGCAGCGTGGGGGGACTAGCCAACACAGATACGCAGTATTTT. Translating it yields CASSVGGLANTDTQYF.

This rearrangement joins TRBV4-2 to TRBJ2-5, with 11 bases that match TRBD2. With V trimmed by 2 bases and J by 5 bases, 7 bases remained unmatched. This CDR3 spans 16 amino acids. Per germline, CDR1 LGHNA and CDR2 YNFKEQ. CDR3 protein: CASSQLAGGSVETQYF. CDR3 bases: TGTGCCAGCAGCCAACTAGCGGGAGGCTCGGTGGAGACCCAGTACTTC.

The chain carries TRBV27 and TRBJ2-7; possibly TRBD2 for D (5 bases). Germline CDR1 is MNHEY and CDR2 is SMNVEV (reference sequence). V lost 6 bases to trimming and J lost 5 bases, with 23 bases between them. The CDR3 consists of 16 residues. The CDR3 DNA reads TGTGCCAGCAGCCCGGGTAGTCTAGAATGGCGGGACGAGCAGTACTTC. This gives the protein CASSPGSLEWRDEQYF.

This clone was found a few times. This CDR3 reads CASSSDRANEQFF. The CDR3 nucleotides are TGTGCCAGCAGCTCGGACAGGGCCAATGAGCAGTTCTTC. This chain connects TRBV5-4 to TRBJ2-1, with 8 bases lining up with TRBD1. V shed 3 bases, J shed 6 bases, and the junction held 2 bases outside the gene matches. Looked up from germline, CDR1 is SGHNT and CDR2 is YYREEE (reference sequence). The CDR3 covers 13 residues.

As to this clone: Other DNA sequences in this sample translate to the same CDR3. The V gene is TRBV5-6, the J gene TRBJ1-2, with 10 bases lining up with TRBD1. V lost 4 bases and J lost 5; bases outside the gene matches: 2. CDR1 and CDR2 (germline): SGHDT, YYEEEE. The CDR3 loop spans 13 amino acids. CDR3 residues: CASSLDRGYGYTF. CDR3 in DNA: TGTGCCAGCAGCCTGGACAGGGGGTATGGCTACACCTTC.

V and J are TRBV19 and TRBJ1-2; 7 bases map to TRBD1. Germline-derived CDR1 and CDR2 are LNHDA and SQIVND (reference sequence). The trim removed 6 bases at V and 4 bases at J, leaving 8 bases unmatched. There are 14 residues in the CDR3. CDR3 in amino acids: CASRKGQAGYGYTF. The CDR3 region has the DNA TGTGCCAGTAGAAAAGGACAGGCGGGCTATGGCTACACCTTC.

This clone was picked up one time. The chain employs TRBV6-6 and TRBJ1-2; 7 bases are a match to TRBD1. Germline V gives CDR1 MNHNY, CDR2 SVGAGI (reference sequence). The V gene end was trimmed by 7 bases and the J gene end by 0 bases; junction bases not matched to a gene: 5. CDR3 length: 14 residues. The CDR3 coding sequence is TGTGCCAGCACCCAGGGGGGAGCTAACTATGGCTACACCTTC. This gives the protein CASTQGGANYGYTF.

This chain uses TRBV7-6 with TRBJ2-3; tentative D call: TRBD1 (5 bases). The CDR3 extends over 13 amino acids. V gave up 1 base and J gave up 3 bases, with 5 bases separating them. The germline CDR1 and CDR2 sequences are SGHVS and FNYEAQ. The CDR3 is CASSLGTTDTQYF. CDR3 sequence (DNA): TGTGCCAGCAGCTTAGGGACAACAGATACGCAGTATTTT.

CDR3 sequence reads: CASSLGVGHCITRETQYF. In nucleotides, the CDR3 is TGTGCCAGCAGCTTAGGGGTAGGACATTGCATTACGCGAGAGACCCAGTACTTC. V gene TRBV28 combines with J gene TRBJ2-5; the D gene is possibly TRBD1 (5 bases). Germline V CDR1 and CDR2: MDHEN, SYDVKM. V was trimmed by 6 bases and J by 4 bases, leaving 27 bases between them. The CDR3 sequence is 18 residues long.

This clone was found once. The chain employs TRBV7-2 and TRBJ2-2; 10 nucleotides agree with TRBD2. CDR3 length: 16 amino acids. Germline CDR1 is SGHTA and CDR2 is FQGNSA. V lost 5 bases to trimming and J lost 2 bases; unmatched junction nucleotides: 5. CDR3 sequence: CASSQTSGVNTGELFF. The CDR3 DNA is TGTGCCAGCAGCCAAACTAGCGGGGTTAACACCGGGGAGCTGTTTTTT.

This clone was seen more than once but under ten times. The CDR3 region is CASSLLGGSGTYEQYF. The DNA for the CDR3 is TGTGCCAGCAGCCTCCTTGGGGGTAGCGGGACCTACGAGCAGTACTTC. The chain employs TRBV7-8 and TRBJ2-7; TRBD2 aligns across 8 bases. Germline values: CDR1 SGHVS, CDR2 FQNEAQ. V was pared by 5 bases and J by 2 bases, with 11 bases of the junction left unmatched. The CDR3 is 16 residues long.

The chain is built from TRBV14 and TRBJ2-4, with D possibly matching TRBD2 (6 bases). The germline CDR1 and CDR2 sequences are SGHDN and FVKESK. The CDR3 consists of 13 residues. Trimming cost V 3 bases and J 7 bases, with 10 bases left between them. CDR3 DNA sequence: TGTGCCAGCAGCCAGGCAGGGAGGAACATTCAGTACTTC. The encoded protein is CASSQAGRNIQYF.

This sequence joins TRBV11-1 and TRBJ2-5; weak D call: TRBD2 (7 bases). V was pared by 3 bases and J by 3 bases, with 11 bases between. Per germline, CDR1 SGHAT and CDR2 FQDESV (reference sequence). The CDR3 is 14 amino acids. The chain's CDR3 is CASSFQGREETQYF. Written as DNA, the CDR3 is TGTGCCAGCAGCTTTCAGGGGAGGGAAGAGACCCAGTACTTC.

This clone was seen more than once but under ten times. The CDR3 loop reads CASSLSAGASYNEQFF. Here the CDR3 DNA reads TGTGCCAGCAGCCTCTCAGCGGGGGCCTCCTACAATGAGCAGTTCTTC. This chain links TRBV13 with TRBJ2-1; 8 positions agree with TRBD2. Germline trimming cut 5 bases from V and 0 bases from J; bases unmatched to any gene: 6. The CDR3 is 16 amino acids. Germline CDR1 is PRHDT and CDR2 is FYEKMQ (reference sequence).

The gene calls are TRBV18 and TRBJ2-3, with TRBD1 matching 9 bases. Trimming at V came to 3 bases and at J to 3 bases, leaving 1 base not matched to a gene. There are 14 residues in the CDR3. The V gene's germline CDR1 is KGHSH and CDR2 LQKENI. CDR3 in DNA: TGTGCCAGCTCACCGGACAGGGGAACAGATACGCAGTATTTT. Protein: CASSPDRGTDTQYF.

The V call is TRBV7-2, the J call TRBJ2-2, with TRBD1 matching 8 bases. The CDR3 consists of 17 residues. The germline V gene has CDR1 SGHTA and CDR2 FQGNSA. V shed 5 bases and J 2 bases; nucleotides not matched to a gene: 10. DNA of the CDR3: TGTGCCAGCAGCCCTTCCGTTGACAGGGGAAACACCGGGGAGCTGTTTTTT. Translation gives CASSPSVDRGNTGELFF.

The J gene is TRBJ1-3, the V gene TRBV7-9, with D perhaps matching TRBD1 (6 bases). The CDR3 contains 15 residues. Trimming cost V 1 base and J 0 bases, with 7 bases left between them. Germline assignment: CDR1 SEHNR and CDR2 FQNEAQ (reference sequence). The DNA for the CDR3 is TGTGCCAGCAGCTTAGTCAGGGGCTCTGGAAACACCATATATTTT. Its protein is CASSLVRGSGNTIYF.

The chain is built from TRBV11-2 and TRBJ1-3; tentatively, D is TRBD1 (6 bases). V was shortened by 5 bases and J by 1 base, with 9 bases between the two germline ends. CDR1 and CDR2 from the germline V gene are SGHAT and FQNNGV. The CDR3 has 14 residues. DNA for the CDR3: TGTGCCAGCAGCGTAACAGGGTCTGGAAACACCATATATTTT. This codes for CASSVTGSGNTIYF.

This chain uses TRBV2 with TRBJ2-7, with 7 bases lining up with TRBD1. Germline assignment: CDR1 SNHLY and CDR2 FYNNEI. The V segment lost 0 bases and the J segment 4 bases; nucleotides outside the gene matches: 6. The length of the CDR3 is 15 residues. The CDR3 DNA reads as TGTGCCAGCAGTGAAGCCCGACAGGGATTATACGAGCAGTACTTC. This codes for CASSEARQGLYEQYF.

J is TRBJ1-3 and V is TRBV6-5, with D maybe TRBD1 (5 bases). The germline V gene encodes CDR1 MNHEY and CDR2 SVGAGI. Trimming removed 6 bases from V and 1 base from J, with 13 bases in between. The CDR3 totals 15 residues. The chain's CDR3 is CASSRDRMSGNTIYF. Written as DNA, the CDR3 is TGTGCCAGCAGCCGTGACAGAATGTCTGGAAACACCATATATTTT.